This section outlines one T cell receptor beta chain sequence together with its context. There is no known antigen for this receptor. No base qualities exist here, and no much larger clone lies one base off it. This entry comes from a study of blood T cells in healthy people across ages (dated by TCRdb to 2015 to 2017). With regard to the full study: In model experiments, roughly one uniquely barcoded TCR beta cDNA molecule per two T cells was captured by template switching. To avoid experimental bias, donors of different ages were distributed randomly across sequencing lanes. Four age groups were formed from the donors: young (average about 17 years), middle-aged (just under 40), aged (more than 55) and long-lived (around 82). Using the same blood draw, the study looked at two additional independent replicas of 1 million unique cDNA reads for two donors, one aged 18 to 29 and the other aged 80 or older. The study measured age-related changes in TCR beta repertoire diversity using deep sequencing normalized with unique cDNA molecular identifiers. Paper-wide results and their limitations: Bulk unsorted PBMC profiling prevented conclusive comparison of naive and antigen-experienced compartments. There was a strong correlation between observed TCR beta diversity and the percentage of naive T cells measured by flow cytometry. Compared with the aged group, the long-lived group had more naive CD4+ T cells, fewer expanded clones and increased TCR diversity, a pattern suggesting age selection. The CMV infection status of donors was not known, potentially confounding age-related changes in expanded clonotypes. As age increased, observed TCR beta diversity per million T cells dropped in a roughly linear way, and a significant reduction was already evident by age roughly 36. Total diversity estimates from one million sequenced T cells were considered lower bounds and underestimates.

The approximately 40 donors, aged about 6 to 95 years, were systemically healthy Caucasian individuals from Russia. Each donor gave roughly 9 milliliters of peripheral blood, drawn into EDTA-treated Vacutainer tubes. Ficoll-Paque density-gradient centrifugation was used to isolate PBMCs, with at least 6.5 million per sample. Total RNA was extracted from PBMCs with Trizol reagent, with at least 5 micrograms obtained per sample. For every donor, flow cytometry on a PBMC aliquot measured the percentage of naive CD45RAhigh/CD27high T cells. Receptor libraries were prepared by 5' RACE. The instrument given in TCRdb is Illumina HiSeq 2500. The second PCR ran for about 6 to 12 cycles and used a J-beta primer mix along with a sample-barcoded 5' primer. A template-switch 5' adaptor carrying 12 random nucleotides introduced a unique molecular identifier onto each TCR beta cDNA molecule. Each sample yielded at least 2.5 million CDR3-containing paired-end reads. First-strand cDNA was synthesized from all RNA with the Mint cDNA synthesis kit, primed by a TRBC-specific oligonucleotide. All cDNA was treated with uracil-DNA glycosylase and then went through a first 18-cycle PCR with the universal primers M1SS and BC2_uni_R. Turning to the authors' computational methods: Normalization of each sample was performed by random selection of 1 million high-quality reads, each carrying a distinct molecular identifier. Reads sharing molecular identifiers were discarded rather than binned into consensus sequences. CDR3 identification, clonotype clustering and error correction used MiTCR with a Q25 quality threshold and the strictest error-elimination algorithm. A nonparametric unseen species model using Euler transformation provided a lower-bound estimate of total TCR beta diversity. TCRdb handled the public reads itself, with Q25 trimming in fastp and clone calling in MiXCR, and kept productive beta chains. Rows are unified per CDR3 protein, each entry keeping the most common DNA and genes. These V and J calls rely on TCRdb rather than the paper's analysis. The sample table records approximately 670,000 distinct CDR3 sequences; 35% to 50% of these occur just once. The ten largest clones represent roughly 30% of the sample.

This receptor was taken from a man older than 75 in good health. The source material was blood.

The CDR3 in this case is CASSKRSGTETQYF. The DNA sequence reads TGTGCCAGCAGCAAGCGCTCAGGGACAGAGACCCAGTACTTC. The sequence links TRBV7-2 to TRBJ2-5; the D region may be TRBD1 or TRBD2, each matching 5 bases equally. V is pared back by 5 bases and J by 4 bases, with 14 bases lying between the germline termini. The germline V gene gives CDR1 as SGHTA and CDR2 as FQGNSA. The CDR3 measures 14 amino acids from cysteine to phenylalanine. Of all the DNA, just the CDR3 is kept, 42 bases in frame from base 1.